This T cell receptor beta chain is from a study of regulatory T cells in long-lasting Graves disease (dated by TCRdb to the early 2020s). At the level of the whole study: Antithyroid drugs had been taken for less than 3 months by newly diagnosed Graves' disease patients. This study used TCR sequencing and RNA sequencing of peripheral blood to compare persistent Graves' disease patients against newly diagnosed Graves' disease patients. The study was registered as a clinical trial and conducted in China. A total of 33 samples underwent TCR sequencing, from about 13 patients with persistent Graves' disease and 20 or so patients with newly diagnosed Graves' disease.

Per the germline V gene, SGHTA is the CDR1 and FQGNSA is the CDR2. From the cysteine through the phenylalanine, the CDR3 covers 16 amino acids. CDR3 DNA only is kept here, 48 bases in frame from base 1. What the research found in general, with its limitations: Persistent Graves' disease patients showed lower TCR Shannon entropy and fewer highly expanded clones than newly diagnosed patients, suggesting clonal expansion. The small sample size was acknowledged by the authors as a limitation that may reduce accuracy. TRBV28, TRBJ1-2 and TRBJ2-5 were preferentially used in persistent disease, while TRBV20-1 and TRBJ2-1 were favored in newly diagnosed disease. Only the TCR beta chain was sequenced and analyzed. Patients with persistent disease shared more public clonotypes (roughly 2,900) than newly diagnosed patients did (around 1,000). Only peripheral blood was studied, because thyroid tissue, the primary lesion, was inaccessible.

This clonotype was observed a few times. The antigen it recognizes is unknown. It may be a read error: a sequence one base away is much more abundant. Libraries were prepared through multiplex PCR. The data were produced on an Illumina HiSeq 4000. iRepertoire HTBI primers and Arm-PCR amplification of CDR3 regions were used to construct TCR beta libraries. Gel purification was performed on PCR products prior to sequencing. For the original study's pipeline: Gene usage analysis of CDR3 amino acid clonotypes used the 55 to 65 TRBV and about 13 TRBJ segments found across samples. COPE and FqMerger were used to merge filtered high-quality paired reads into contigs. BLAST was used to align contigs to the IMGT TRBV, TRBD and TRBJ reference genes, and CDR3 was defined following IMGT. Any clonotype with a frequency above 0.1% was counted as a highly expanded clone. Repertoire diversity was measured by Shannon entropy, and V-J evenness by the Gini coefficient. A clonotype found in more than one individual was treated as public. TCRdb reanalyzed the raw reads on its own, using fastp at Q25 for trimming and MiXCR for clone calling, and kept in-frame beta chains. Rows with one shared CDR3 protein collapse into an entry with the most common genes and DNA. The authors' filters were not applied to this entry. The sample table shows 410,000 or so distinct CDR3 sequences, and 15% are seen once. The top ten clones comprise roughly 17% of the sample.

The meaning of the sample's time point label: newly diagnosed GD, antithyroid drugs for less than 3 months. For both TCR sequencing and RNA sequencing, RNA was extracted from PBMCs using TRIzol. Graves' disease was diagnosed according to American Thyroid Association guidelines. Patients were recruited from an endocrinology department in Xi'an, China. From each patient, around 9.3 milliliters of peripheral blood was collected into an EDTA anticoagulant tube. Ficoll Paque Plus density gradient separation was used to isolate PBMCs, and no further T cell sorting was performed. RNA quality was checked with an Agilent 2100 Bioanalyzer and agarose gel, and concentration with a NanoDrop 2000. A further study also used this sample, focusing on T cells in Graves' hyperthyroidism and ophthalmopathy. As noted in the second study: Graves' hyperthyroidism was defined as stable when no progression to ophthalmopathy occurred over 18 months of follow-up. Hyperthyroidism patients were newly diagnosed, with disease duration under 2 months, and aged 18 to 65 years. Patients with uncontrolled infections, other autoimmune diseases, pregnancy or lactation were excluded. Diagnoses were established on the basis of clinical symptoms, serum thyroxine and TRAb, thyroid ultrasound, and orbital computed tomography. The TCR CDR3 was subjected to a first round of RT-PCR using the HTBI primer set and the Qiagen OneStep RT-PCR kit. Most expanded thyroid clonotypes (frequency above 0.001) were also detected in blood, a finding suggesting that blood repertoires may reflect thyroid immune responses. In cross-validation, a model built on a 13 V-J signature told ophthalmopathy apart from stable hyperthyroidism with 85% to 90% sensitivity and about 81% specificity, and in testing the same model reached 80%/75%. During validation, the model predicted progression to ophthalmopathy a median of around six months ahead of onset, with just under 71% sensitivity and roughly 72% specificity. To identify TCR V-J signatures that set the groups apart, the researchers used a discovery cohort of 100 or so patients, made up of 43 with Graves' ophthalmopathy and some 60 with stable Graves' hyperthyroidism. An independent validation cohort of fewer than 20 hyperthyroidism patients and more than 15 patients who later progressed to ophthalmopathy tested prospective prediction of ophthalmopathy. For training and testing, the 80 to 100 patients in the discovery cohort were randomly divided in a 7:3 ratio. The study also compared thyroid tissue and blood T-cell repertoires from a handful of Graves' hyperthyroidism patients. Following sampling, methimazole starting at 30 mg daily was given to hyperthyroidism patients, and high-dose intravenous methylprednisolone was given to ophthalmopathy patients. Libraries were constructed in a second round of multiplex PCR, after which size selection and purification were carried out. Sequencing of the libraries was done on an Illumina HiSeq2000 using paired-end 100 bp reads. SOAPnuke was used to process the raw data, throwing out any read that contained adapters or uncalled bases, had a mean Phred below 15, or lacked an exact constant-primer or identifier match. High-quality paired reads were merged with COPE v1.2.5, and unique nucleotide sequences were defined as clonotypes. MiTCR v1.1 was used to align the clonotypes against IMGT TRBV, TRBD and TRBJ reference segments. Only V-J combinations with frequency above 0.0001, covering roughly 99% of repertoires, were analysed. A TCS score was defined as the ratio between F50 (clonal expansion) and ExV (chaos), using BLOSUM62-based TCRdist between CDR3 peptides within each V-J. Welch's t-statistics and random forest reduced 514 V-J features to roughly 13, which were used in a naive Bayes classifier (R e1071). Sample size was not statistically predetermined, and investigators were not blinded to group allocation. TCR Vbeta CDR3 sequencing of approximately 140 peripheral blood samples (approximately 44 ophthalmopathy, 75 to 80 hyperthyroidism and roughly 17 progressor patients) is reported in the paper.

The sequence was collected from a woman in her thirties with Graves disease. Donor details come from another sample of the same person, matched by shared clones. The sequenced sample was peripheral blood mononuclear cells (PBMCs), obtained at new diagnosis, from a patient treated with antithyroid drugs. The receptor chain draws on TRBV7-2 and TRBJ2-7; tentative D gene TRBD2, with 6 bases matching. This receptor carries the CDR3 CARSLVGWGGTYEQYF. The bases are TGTGCCCGCAGCTTAGTAGGTTGGGGCGGGACCTACGAGCAGTACTTC.